This T cell receptor (beta chain) was found in a study of shared clonotypes between healthy human individuals. Overall study: The donor group consisted of two women and a few men, aged 18 to 49.

The CDR3 totals 14 residues. Germline CDR1 and CDR2: SNHLY and FYNNEI. V lost 4 bases and J lost 5, with 12 bases in between. Overall study results and limits: Generally, estimated richness proved larger in naive subsets than it did in memory subsets.

There were only Caucasian adults among the donors, and all lived in Nashville, Tennessee. Concerning this clone: The antigen is undetermined.

The authors distributed each subset's genomic DNA evenly over several immunoSEQ plates. Here immunoSEQ multiplex PCR was the method, and the copy in TCRdb shows in-frame clones only, minus some. The repertoire holds 850,000 to 1,100,000 clones, with 70% to 80% as singletons. Sequencing was carried out using memory CD4+ T cells from PBMCs. This sample's subset: CD45RA-negative fraction. V gene TRBV2 combines with J gene TRBJ2-1; D might be TRBD1 (6 bases). The TCR sequence derives from a man between 18 and 35 years old in good health. Some clones in this sample may be carry-over from other donors' samples. The chain's CDR3 is CASSVQGMDNEQFF. Written as DNA, the CDR3 is TGTGCCAGCAGTGTACAGGGTATGGACAATGAGCAGTTCTTC.